Following are 21 T cell receptor beta chains from one sample sequenced in a study of CD8+ T cells in alopecia areata. RNA was extracted and reverse transcribed into cDNA as the sequencing template. Here immunoSEQ multiplex PCR was the method, and the copy in TCRdb shows in-frame clones only, minus some. The sample contains 85,000 to 110,000 clones, 55% of which appear only once. The specimen sequenced was CD4+ T cells sorted from blood. The source is a human donor in good health.

The gene calls are TRBV15 and TRBJ1-1; 7 positions match TRBD1. V lost 0 bases, J lost 4 bases, and 11 bases stayed unmatched. The germline V gene encodes CDR1 LNHNV and CDR2 YYDKDF (reference sequence). The CDR3 length is 17 residues. As DNA, the CDR3 is TGTGCCACCAGCAGAGATCGAAGACAGGGCATAATCACTGAAGCTTTCTTT. Its translation is CATSRDRRQGIITEAFF.

The chain uses TRBV7-2 and TRBJ2-7; 12 bases are shared with TRBD2. J lost 6 bases, V lost 2 bases, and 8 bases had no gene match. Germline V gene data show CDR1 as SGHTA and CDR2 as FQGNSA. This CDR3 is 16 amino acids long. The CDR3 region is CASSLMSSGGAGEQYF. The DNA for the CDR3 is TGTGCCAGCAGCTTAATGTCTAGCGGGGGGGCAGGCGAGCAGTACTTC. The whole variable domain, remainder taken from reference TRBV7-2 and TRBJ2-7, is GAGVSQSPSNKVTEKGKDVELRCDPISGHTALYWYRQSLGQGLEFLIYFQGNSAPDKSGLPSDRFSAERTGGSVSTLTIQRTQQEDSAVYLCASSLMSSGGAGEQYFGPGTRLTVT.

The rearrangement joins TRBV30 to TRBJ1-2; tentatively, D is TRBD1 (5 bases). Germline V gene lookup returns CDR1 GTSNPN and CDR2 SVGIG (reference sequence). This CDR3 is built from 11 residues. V lost 1 base and J 10 bases, leaving 10 bases between the germline ends. The CDR3 sequence is CAWSAGGDYTF. In nucleotides, the CDR3 is TGTGCCTGGAGTGCGGGGGGAGACTACACCTTC.

The genes are TRBV29-1 and TRBJ2-7, with 8 bases aligning to TRBD1. In germline, CDR1 is SQVTM, CDR2 ANQGSEA. The CDR3 length is 14 residues. J lost 6 bases, V lost 1 base, and 8 bases had no gene match. CDR3 nucleotide sequence: TGCAGCGTTGAAGCGGCCAGGGGGCCGGGCGAGCAGTACTTC. Its protein is CSVEAARGPGEQYF.

Written as DNA, the CDR3 is TGTGCCAGCAGCCCCTACTACAATGAGCAGTTCTTC. It translates to CASSPYYNEQFF. The chain couples TRBV7-2 to TRBJ2-1; D gene ambiguous. The germline gives CDR1 SGHTA, CDR2 FQGNSA. The CDR3 loop spans 12 amino acids. The germline V and J ends were trimmed by 5 bases and 3 bases, with 5 bases remaining between them.

This chain links TRBV27 with TRBJ2-5; TRBD2 aligns across 7 bases. The V and J ends lost 4 bases and 4 bases, in that order; junction bases with no gene match: 9. The CDR3 loop spans 15 amino acids. In germline, CDR1 is MNHEY, CDR2 SMNVEV (reference sequence). Here the CDR3 DNA reads TGTGCCAGCAGTTCCCCCGGGACTAAAGGAGAGACCCAGTACTTC. Amino acid sequence: CASSSPGTKGETQYF.

The J gene is TRBJ2-2, the V gene TRBV7-9; 9 bases align to TRBD1. V lost 5 bases to trimming and J lost 6 bases; unmatched junction nucleotides: 7. This CDR3 is 15 amino acids long. The germline V gene encodes CDR1 SEHNR and CDR2 FQNEAQ (reference sequence). The chain's CDR3 is CASSHRTGEAGELFF. In nucleotides, the CDR3 is TGTGCCAGCAGCCACCGGACAGGGGAGGCCGGGGAGCTGTTTTTT.

This sequence joins TRBV6-1 and TRBJ2-7; 8 nucleotides agree with TRBD1. V lost 7 bases, J lost 1 base, and 6 bases stayed unmatched. Looked up from germline, CDR1 is MNHNS and CDR2 is SASEGT. CDR3 length equals 14 residues. The CDR3 region is CASILTGVSYEQYF. CDR3 sequence (DNA): TGTGCCAGCATCCTGACAGGGGTGTCCTACGAGCAGTACTTC.

In its sample, this clone was seen a few times. The CDR3 DNA sequence: TGTGCCAGCAGCGACCGAGGGGGACCAGCCTACGAGCAGTACTTC. As protein: CASSDRGGPAYEQYF. The V gene is TRBV6-5, the J gene TRBJ2-7, with D possibly being TRBD1 (6 bases). The CDR3 covers 15 residues. V dropped 6 bases and J dropped 2 bases, with 17 bases sitting between them. The germline gives CDR1 MNHEY, CDR2 SVGAGI.

CDR3 protein: CASSDNRALHF. CDR3 in DNA: TGTGCCAGCTCAGACAATCGGGCCCTCCACTTT. The rearrangement links TRBV28 to TRBJ1-6; no reliable D call. V was shortened by 8 bases and J by 14 bases, with 13 bases between the two germline ends. The CDR3 totals 11 residues. Germline CDR1 is MDHEN and CDR2 is SYDVKM.

The genes are TRBV28 and TRBJ1-2; D is possibly TRBD1 (5 bases). With 11 bases removed from V and 6 bases from J, the gap between germline ends came to 13 bases. This CDR3 spans 11 amino acids. Germline V gene sequence: CDR1 MDHEN, CDR2 SYDVKM. The CDR3 DNA reads TGTGCCGCAGTCGGGGGGGATGGCTACACCTTC. Amino acid sequence: CAAVGGDGYTF.

Written as DNA, the CDR3 is TGCGCCAGCAGCCAAGATGTCGGTACGGTCAAAAACATTCAGTACTTC. Encoded protein: CASSQDVGTVKNIQYF. The V gene is TRBV4-3, the J gene TRBJ2-4; D gene ambiguous. Trimming stripped 0 bases from V and 3 bases from J, with 12 bases between. CDR1 and CDR2 from the germline V gene are LGHNA and YSLEER. The CDR3 has 16 amino acids.

This rearrangement joins TRBV27 to TRBJ2-6; D ambiguous. The V gene lost 0 bases and the J gene lost 1 base, with 4 bases spanning the gap. Germline V CDR1 and CDR2: MNHEY, SMNVEV (reference sequence). The CDR3 contains 15 residues. CDR3 region: CASSLSGSGANVLTF. The CDR3 coding sequence is TGTGCCAGCAGTTTATCCGGTTCTGGGGCCAACGTCCTGACTTTC.

This clone appeared many times. The rearrangement links TRBV2 to TRBJ2-1; possible D gene TRBD2, 6 bases. This CDR3 has 15 residues. CDR1 SNHLY and CDR2 FYNNEI come from the germline V gene. Trimming stripped 7 bases from V and 5 bases from J, with 18 bases between. CDR3 residues: CASMTAGGRDNEQFF. DNA of the CDR3: TGTGCCAGCATGACAGCGGGCGGGCGGGACAATGAGCAGTTCTTC.

The V and J genes are TRBV18 and TRBJ2-7; D assignment may be TRBD1 or TRBD2 (5 bases each). The CDR3 spans 14 residues. Germline assignment: CDR1 KGHSH and CDR2 LQKENI. V was trimmed by 0 bases and J by 4 bases, leaving 10 bases between them. CDR3 residues: CASSPPRGSYEQYF. CDR3 nucleotides: TGTGCCAGCTCACCACCGAGGGGTAGTTACGAGCAGTACTTC.

This chain joins TRBV29-1 and TRBJ2-1; unclear D gene. The CDR3 sequence is 10 residues long. Germline CDR1 reads SQVTM; CDR2 reads ANQGSEA. Between the trimmed V and J ends, which lost 6 bases and 6 bases, there was a span of 6 bases. The chain's CDR3 is CSVGFNEQFF. CDR3 bases: TGCAGCGTGGGTTTCAATGAGCAGTTCTTC.

The CDR3 region is CSVEDPQRGTEAFF. The DNA for the CDR3 is TGCAGCGTTGAAGACCCACAGCGCGGGACTGAAGCTTTCTTT. The gene calls are TRBV29-1 and TRBJ1-1; D uncertain. Germline-derived CDR1 and CDR2 are SQVTM and ANQGSEA. The V gene lost 0 bases and the J gene lost 5 bases, with 13 bases spanning the gap. The CDR3 has 14 amino acids. Based on the CDR3 plus reference TRBV29-1 and TRBJ1-1, the full variable domain is SAVISQKPSRDICQRGTSLTIQCQVDSQVTMMFWYRQQPGQSLTLIATANQGSEATYESGFVIDKFPISRPNLTFSTLTVSNMSPEDSSIYLCSVEDPQRGTEAFFGQGTRLTVV.

This clone was detected only once. The rearrangement links TRBV19 to TRBJ2-1, with 7 bases matching TRBD2. This CDR3 spans 15 amino acids. Germline lookup yields CDR1 LNHDA and CDR2 SQIVND (reference sequence). With 4 bases clipped from V and 0 bases from J, the junction kept 3 bases outside the gene matches. The CDR3 nucleotides read TGTGCCAGTAGTAAAGCGGGGAACTCCTACAATGAGCAGTTCTTC. It codes for CASSKAGNSYNEQFF.

This clone has more than one count but fewer than ten. The J gene is TRBJ1-5, the V gene TRBV27; D gene uncertain. Germline CDR1 and CDR2: MNHEY and SMNVEV (reference sequence). CDR3 length: 14 residues. Trimming cost V 3 bases and J 4 bases, with 10 bases left between them. This chain's CDR3 is CASSFTWRNQPQHF. The CDR3 DNA sequence: TGTGCCAGCAGTTTCACCTGGAGGAATCAGCCCCAGCATTTT.

V usage is TRBV10-3 and J usage is TRBJ2-7, with 9 bases identical to TRBD1. Germline trimming cut 0 bases from V and 6 bases from J; bases unmatched to any gene: 9. This CDR3 is 16 amino acids long. CDR1 and CDR2 (germline): ENHRY, SYGVKD. Here the CDR3 reads CAISESAGQGPGEQYF. Here the CDR3 DNA reads TGTGCCATCAGTGAGTCCGCTGGACAGGGGCCTGGCGAGCAGTACTTC.

The V and J genes are TRBV30 and TRBJ2-3; D not certain. The CDR3 runs to 11 residues. V lost 0 bases and J 11 bases, leaving 9 bases between the germline ends. Per the germline V gene, CDR1 is GTSNPN and CDR2 is SVGIG (reference sequence). The CDR3 bases are TGTGCCTGGAGTGTTCTCACAGAGCAGTATTTT. Protein sequence: CAWSVLTEQYF.